One and the same sample provided the 27 T cell receptor beta chains below, sequenced in a study of low-dose radiotherapy and immunotherapy resistance in tumors. Time point reported: after trial treatment. Sample treatment: LDRT plus nivolumab, ipilimumab, low-dose cyclophosphamide and aspirin (RACIN trial). Primers used for first-strand cDNA, a TRAV- and TRBV-specific set, covered both alpha and beta chains. The PCR that amplified TCRs ran for around 21 cycles, relying on a constant-region primer and a V-primer adapter. TCRdb reprocessed the reads via MiXCR and lists one record per CDR3 protein. The sample lists about 97,000 distinct CDR3 sequences, around 21% occurring once. Source: PBMCs, taken after low-dose radiotherapy plus immunotherapy. The source is a male donor with prostate cancer.

This clonotype was detected many times. The rearrangement uses TRBV3-1 and TRBJ1-1; D gene unclear. V lost 6 bases to trimming and J lost 6 bases, with 23 bases between them. The germline gives CDR1 LGHDT, CDR2 YNNKEL (reference sequence). The CDR3 is 16 residues long. The CDR3 DNA sequence: TGTGCCAGCAGTCCCCGAAGAGGCACGCGACTGCCTGAAGCTTTCTTT. It yields the protein CASSPRRGTRLPEAFF.

This clonotype was detected many times. The chain links TRBV7-9 to TRBJ1-1, with D hard to call. The CDR3 covers 13 residues. With 2 bases removed from V and 1 base from J, the gap between germline ends came to 5 bases. Looked up from germline, CDR1 is SEHNR and CDR2 is FQNEAQ (reference sequence). The CDR3 bases are TGTGCCAGCAGCTTAAGGCGGAACACTGAAGCTTTCTTT. It is translated as CASSLRRNTEAFF.

Ten or more counts support this clonotype. The gene calls are TRBV12-3 or TRBV12-4 and TRBJ2-1, with 8 bases that match TRBD1. The CDR3 has 14 amino acids. Losses at the gene ends were 9 bases for V and 5 bases for J; bases not matched to a gene: 9. The CDR3 loop is CASKGQGLDNEQFF. As DNA, the CDR3 is TGTGCCAGTAAAGGACAGGGTTTGGACAATGAGCAGTTCTTC.

This clonotype was counted at least ten times. V gene TRBV11-2 combines with J gene TRBJ2-1; D is uncertain. Trimming cost V 3 bases and J 3 bases, with 6 bases left between them. The CDR3 runs to 13 residues. CDR1 is SGHAT and CDR2 is FQNNGV in the germline V gene. For the CDR3, the DNA is TGTGCCAGCAGCTTTGGCGGCTACAATGAGCAGTTCTTC. Translating it yields CASSFGGYNEQFF.

This clonotype was seen repeatedly, ten times or more. The V and J genes are TRBV15 and TRBJ2-7; D possibly corresponds to TRBD1 (8 bases). Trimming stripped 0 bases from V and 0 bases from J, with 21 bases between. This CDR3 spans 19 amino acids. CDR1 and CDR2 (germline): LNHNV, YYDKDF (reference sequence). The CDR3 loop is CATSRDLGLQGGSSYEQYF. DNA of the CDR3: TGTGCCACCAGCAGAGATCTGGGGTTACAGGGGGGGAGCTCCTACGAGCAGTACTTC.

In regard to this clonotype: This sequence is one base from a far larger clone and is likely a read error. The rearrangement links TRBV11-2 to TRBJ2-2; D remains ambiguous. The CDR3 consists of 15 residues. Looked up from germline, CDR1 is SGHAT and CDR2 is FQNNGV. CDR3 sequence reads: CASCLAPGNTGELFF. CDR3 bases: TGTGCCAGCTGCTTAGCACCCGGGAACACCGGGGAGCTGTTTTTT.

This clonotype was recorded many times. The J gene is TRBJ2-3, the V gene TRBV15; D is unresolved. Germline V CDR1 and CDR2: LNHNV, YYDKDF (reference sequence). This CDR3 is 14 amino acids long. Trimming took 0 bases from V and 1 from J, leaving 5 bases between them. The CDR3 loop is CATSRDTGTDTQYF. CDR3 nucleotides: TGTGCCACCAGCAGAGACACGGGCACAGATACGCAGTATTTT.

This clonotype was seen ten or more times. The chain recombines TRBV7-2 with TRBJ2-1; 7 bases are shared with TRBD2. The V gene's germline CDR1 is SGHTA and CDR2 FQGNSA. V dropped 1 base and J dropped 10; count of bases not matched to a gene: 1. The CDR3 is 12 residues long. The CDR3 DNA sequence: TGTGCCAGCAGCTTAGGAGCGGGGGAGCAGTTCTTC. Translating it yields CASSLGAGEQFF.

This clonotype was counted only a few times. The rearrangement links TRBV29-1 to TRBJ2-3; D remains unclear. Trimming pared 3 bases from V and 6 bases from J, leaving 16 bases between. Germline loops: CDR1 SQVTM, CDR2 ANQGSEA. This CDR3 comprises 14 residues. CDR3 sequence reads: CSVEMVPTRDTQYF. CDR3 nucleotide sequence: TGCAGCGTTGAGATGGTCCCAACCAGGGATACGCAGTATTTT.

This clonotype was recorded at least ten times. The chain recombines TRBV7-9 with TRBJ2-7; tentative D call: TRBD1 (6 bases). CDR3 length: 13 amino acids. Looked up from germline, CDR1 is SEHNR and CDR2 is FQNEAQ (reference sequence). Trimming took 5 bases from V and 2 from J, leaving 10 bases between them. The CDR3 protein is CASSSRGTYEQYF. CDR3 nucleotide sequence: TGTGCCAGCAGCAGCAGGGGAACCTACGAGCAGTACTTC.

This clonotype showed up many times. The CDR3, as DNA: TGCGCCAGCAGCTTGGTGGACACTGGGGGGAACACTGAAGCTTTCTTT. Translated: CASSLVDTGGNTEAFF. V is TRBV5-1 and J is TRBJ1-1, with a tentative D call TRBD1 (5 bases). The V gene lost 0 bases and the J gene lost 1 base, with 13 bases spanning the gap. Germline assignment: CDR1 SGHRS and CDR2 YFSETQ. This CDR3 contains 16 residues. The variable domain in full, with the rest retrieved from reference TRBV5-1 and TRBJ1-1, is KAGVTQTPRYLIKTRGQQVTLSCSPISGHRSVSWYQQTPGQGLQFLFEYFSETQRNKGNFPGRFSGRQFSNSRSEMNVSTLELGDSALYLCASSLVDTGGNTEAFFGQGTRLTVV.

This clonotype has a count of ten or more. V usage is TRBV5-1 and J usage is TRBJ2-1; maybe TRBD1 (5 bases). The CDR3 spans 16 residues. Germline CDR1 SGHRS, CDR2 YFSETQ. Trimming shortened V by 4 bases and J by 4 bases, and 18 bases separated the two germline ends. In DNA, the CDR3 is TGCGCCAGCAGCCACGGGCGCAGGGCTTTGTACAATGAGCAGTTCTTC. As protein: CASSHGRRALYNEQFF.

Turning to this clonotype: A far larger clone is one base from this, pointing to a likely read error. In nucleotides, the CDR3 is TGTGCCAGCTCGTGCGTGCGGGGACCCTCAGTCGGGGAGCTGTTTTTT. Its translation: CASSCVRGPSVGELFF. The V gene is TRBV5-3, the J gene TRBJ2-2; D might be TRBD2 (6 bases). TRBV5-3 is treated as an ORF (open reading frame) with a function not yet certain. The CDR3 extends over 16 amino acids. V shed 8 bases and J shed 7 bases, with 24 bases lying between them.

This clonotype was picked up a small number of times. The rearrangement links TRBV29-1 to TRBJ1-5, with TRBD1 identical over 9 bases. Germline CDR1 is SQVTM and CDR2 is ANQGSEA. V was clipped by 6 bases and J by 4 bases; unmatched bases: 10. This CDR3 contains 15 residues. For the CDR3, the DNA is TGCAGCGTGGCCCAGGCCGGGACAGGGAATCAGCCCCAGCATTTT. Translating it yields CSVAQAGTGNQPQHF.

Concerning this clonotype itself: A much larger clone differs from this one at a single base, so this may be a read error. As the CDR3 is not closed by the conserved phenylalanine or tryptophan, this likely results from a read error. The chain couples TRBV7-6 to TRBJ2-2; D unresolved. The CDR3 runs 12 residues. Trimming took 7 bases from V and 5 from J, leaving 8 bases between them. Germline V gene data show CDR1 as SGHVS and CDR2 as FNYEAQ. The CDR3 region has the DNA TGTGCCAGCAAGCTTTCGACCGGGGAGCTGTTTATT. It translates to CASKLSTGELFI.

Ten or more counts support this clonotype. The rearrangement links TRBV5-6 to TRBJ1-4; tentative D call: TRBD1 (6 bases). The CDR3 consists of 19 residues. V lost 4 bases, J lost 1 base, and 23 bases lay in between. Germline CDR1 SGHDT, CDR2 YYEEEE. The CDR3 loop reads CASSDYRDPRGRTNEKLFF. DNA of the CDR3: TGTGCCAGCAGCGACTATCGGGACCCAAGGGGGAGAACTAATGAAAAACTGTTTTTT.

The sample holds many counts of this clonotype. The chain carries TRBV13 and TRBJ1-4; D possibly corresponds to TRBD1 (5 bases). Trimming took 5 bases from V and 10 from J, leaving 20 bases between them. The CDR3 has 15 residues. The germline V gene has CDR1 PRHDT and CDR2 FYEKMQ (reference sequence). As DNA, the CDR3 is TGTGCCAGCAGCCCGGGAGCGGCGGGGGGGGGAAAACTGTTTTTT. Encoded protein: CASSPGAAGGGKLFF. The full variable domain, with the rest looked up from reference TRBV13 and TRBJ1-4, is AAGVIQSPRHLIKEKRETATLKCYPIPRHDTVYWYQQGPGQDPQFLISFYEKMQSDKGSIPDRFSAQQFSDYHSELNMSSLELGDSALYFCASSPGAAGGGKLFFGSGTQLSVL.

This clonotype was picked up many times. This chain joins TRBV5-5 and TRBJ2-2, with 7 bases lining up with TRBD1. The CDR3 totals 15 residues. Germline CDR1 is SGHKS and CDR2 is YYEKEE (reference sequence). With 4 bases clipped from V and 1 base from J, the junction kept 4 bases outside the gene matches. CDR3 in DNA: TGTGCCAGCAGCCCAAGGACAGGGAACACCGGGGAGCTGTTTTTT. This codes for CASSPRTGNTGELFF.

This clonotype has a single count. This rearrangement joins TRBV6-4 to TRBJ2-1; unclear D gene. Per germline, CDR1 MRHNA and CDR2 SNTAGT. This CDR3 has 15 amino acids. Trimming pared 3 bases from V and 0 bases from J, leaving 9 bases between. The CDR3 is CASSEWRSSYNEQFF. The CDR3, as DNA: TGTGCCAGCAGTGAGTGGCGGAGCTCCTACAATGAGCAGTTCTTC.

The sample holds many counts of this clonotype. The chain is built from TRBV27 and TRBJ2-1; 8 positions match TRBD1. CDR1 is MNHEY and CDR2 is SMNVEV in the germline V gene (reference sequence). V was pared by 6 bases and J by 2 bases, with 6 bases of the junction left unmatched. This CDR3 is 15 amino acids long. The CDR3 region has the DNA TGTGCCAGCAGCCCACAGGGGGGCCCCTACAATGAGCAGTTCTTC. It specifies CASSPQGGPYNEQFF.

This clonotype was detected ten times or more. The chain employs TRBV6-1 and TRBJ1-1; no clear D. Trimming removed 1 base from V and 7 bases from J, with 10 bases in between. CDR3 length equals 13 residues. The V gene's germline CDR1 is MNHNS and CDR2 SASEGT. This CDR3 is CASSEGVWSEAFF. The CDR3 DNA reads as TGTGCCAGCAGTGAAGGGGTGTGGAGTGAAGCTTTCTTT.

This clonotype showed up many times. The genes are TRBV18 and TRBJ2-1; perhaps TRBD2 as D (6 bases). This CDR3 contains 12 residues. Germline CDR1 KGHSH, CDR2 LQKENI. Trimming removed 4 bases from V and 8 bases from J, with 9 bases in between. CDR3 in DNA: TGTGCCAGCTCACGCCAGCGGGATGAGCAGTTCTTC. It encodes CASSRQRDEQFF.

This clonotype was detected many times. V and J are TRBV7-2 and TRBJ2-7; 8 bases are shared with TRBD2. CDR1 is SGHTA, CDR2 FQGNSA, per germline. Trimming removed 5 bases from V and 7 bases from J; junction bases left unmatched: 10. CDR3 length equals 14 residues. CDR3 DNA: TGTGCCAGCAGCGTTAGCGGGGCCCCGGGGGAGCAGTACTTC. It codes for CASSVSGAPGEQYF.

This clonotype was seen at least ten times. The chain recombines TRBV7-3 with TRBJ1-1; the D gene is possibly TRBD1 (5 bases). The germline CDR1 and CDR2 sequences are SGHTA and FQGTGA. V was pared by 2 bases and J by 3 bases, with 7 bases between. The CDR3 extends over 13 amino acids. The CDR3 DNA sequence: TGTGCCAGCAGCTTATTAGGGGACACTGAAGCTTTCTTT. Residues: CASSLLGDTEAFF.

This clonotype was detected many times. The chain couples TRBV16 to TRBJ2-1; perhaps D is TRBD1 or TRBD2 (6 bases each). Trimming took 1 base from V and 8 from J, leaving 21 bases between them. This CDR3 has 17 residues. Germline V gene sequence: CDR1 KGHSY, CDR2 FQNENV. In DNA form, the CDR3 reads TGTGCCAGCAGCCAATTCAGTTGGGGGCCCCGGAGGGATGAGCAGTTCTTC. This gives the protein CASSQFSWGPRRDEQFF.

In its sample, this clonotype was seen many times. The V call is TRBV5-1, the J call TRBJ1-1; 8 bases are shared with TRBD1. Trimming took 4 bases from V and 3 from J; bases not matched to a gene: 5. Germline loops: CDR1 SGHRS, CDR2 YFSETQ. This CDR3 is built from 14 residues. Here the CDR3 reads CASSATGGDTEAFF. The DNA for the CDR3 is TGCGCCAGCAGCGCAACAGGGGGTGACACTGAAGCTTTCTTT.

This clonotype showed up many times. CDR3 bases: TGTGCCAGCAGCCTCAGTACTGGGGCCAACGTCCTGACTTTC. Residues: CASSLSTGANVLTF. This chain joins TRBV7-3 and TRBJ2-6; no clear D gene. This CDR3 spans 14 amino acids. The germline V and J ends were trimmed by 5 bases and 2 bases, with 7 bases remaining between them. Germline CDR1 and CDR2: SGHTA and FQGTGA.